These 13 T cell receptor beta chains share one sample of origin, sequenced in a study of T cells in Graves' hyperthyroidism and ophthalmopathy. Template material for amplifying TCR beta CDR3 regions consisted of RNA transcripts. Primed by the HTBI set, a first-round RT-PCR was run on the TCR CDR3. TCRdb fed the multiplex PCR reads into MiXCR, producing one record per CDR3 protein. The sample contains hundreds of thousands of distinct CDR3 sequences, 38% of which appear only once. The material sequenced was blood. The receptors here all came from a young man with Graves' hyperthyroidism.

In its sample, this clonotype was seen many times. The chain couples TRBV6-5 to TRBJ1-5; the D is unclear. V was clipped by 5 bases and J by 7 bases, with 9 bases between them. Per germline, CDR1 MNHEY and CDR2 SVGAGI. The CDR3 is 12 residues long. The CDR3 coding sequence is TGTGCCAGCAGTCGGGGTCACCAGCCCCAGCATTTT. It encodes CASSRGHQPQHF.

In this sample, this clonotype turned up many times. The chain couples TRBV7-9 to TRBJ2-5; no firm D call. The CDR3 has 13 residues. CDR1 and CDR2 (germline): SEHNR, FQNEAQ (reference sequence). Trimming removed 5 bases from V and 2 bases from J, with 9 bases in between. The CDR3 is CASSETLQETQYF. The CDR3 DNA sequence: TGTGCCAGCAGCGAAACCCTTCAAGAGACCCAGTACTTC.

The chain links TRBV24-1 to TRBJ1-5; no reliable D call. The germline gives CDR1 KGHDR, CDR2 SFDVKD. The CDR3 is made up of 11 amino acids. The V end lost 11 bases, the J end lost 9 bases, and 13 bases lay between the germline ends. The CDR3 is CAISTVWPQHF. The CDR3 nucleotides are TGTGCCATCTCCACCGTGTGGCCCCAGCATTTT.

CDR3 DNA: TGTGCCAACGTCCGGGACAGGGCGGAATCTGAAGCTTTCTTT. As protein: CANVRDRAESEAFF. The chain recombines TRBV19 with TRBJ1-1; 9 bases are a match to TRBD1. With 10 bases clipped from V and 6 bases from J, the junction kept 12 bases outside the gene matches. Germline V CDR1 and CDR2: LNHDA, SQIVND (reference sequence). The CDR3 consists of 14 residues.

This clonotype appeared a few times. The V call is TRBV20-1, the J call TRBJ1-6; 8 bases line up with TRBD1. The V gene end was trimmed by 0 bases and the J gene end by 4 bases; junction bases not matched to a gene: 11. Germline assignment: CDR1 DFQATT and CDR2 SNEGSKA (reference sequence). CDR3 size: 18 residues. The CDR3 DNA reads as TGCAGTGCTAGAGATGGACAGGGCCTCCTCCCATATAATTCACCCCTCCACTTT. Translating it yields CSARDGQGLLPYNSPLHF.

This clonotype appeared a few times. The chain joins TRBV12-3 or TRBV12-4 to TRBJ1-2, with D hard to call. The CDR3 runs to 13 residues. The ends were cut back, 3 bases at V and 5 bases at J, with 10 bases in the middle. As DNA, the CDR3 is TGTGCCAGCAGTTTCGGACGAGCTTATGGCTACACCTTC. It is translated as CASSFGRAYGYTF.

This clonotype has at least ten counts. This chain joins TRBV20-1 and TRBJ1-6; D might be TRBD1 (5 bases). V was clipped by 3 bases and J by 5 bases, with 8 bases between them. This CDR3 is 13 amino acids long. Germline CDR1 is DFQATT and CDR2 is SNEGSKA (reference sequence). Here the CDR3 DNA reads TGCAGTGCTAGGGACACGAATAATTCACCCCTCCACTTT. Its translation: CSARDTNNSPLHF.

V is TRBV20-1 and J is TRBJ1-4; D not resolved. Germline V gene sequence: CDR1 DFQATT, CDR2 SNEGSKA (reference sequence). The CDR3 length is 11 residues. The V and J ends lost 4 bases and 4 bases respectively, with 4 bases between them. This CDR3 reads CSATDNEKLFF. The CDR3 nucleotides read TGCAGTGCTACAGATAATGAAAAACTGTTTTTT.

This clonotype was seen only a few times. In DNA form, the CDR3 reads TGTGCCAGCAGTGAAGGACCAACCTACACCGGGGAGCTGTTTTTT. This sequence encodes CASSEGPTYTGELFF. The chain is built from TRBV6-5 and TRBJ2-2; D unclear. Germline V gene lookup returns CDR1 MNHEY and CDR2 SVGAGI. CDR3 length: 15 amino acids. Trimming took off 5 bases at V and 3 bases at J, with 13 bases between the two ends.

J is TRBJ2-5 and V is TRBV29-1, with TRBD1 as a possible D gene (6 bases). Germline lookup yields CDR1 SQVTM and CDR2 ANQGSEA. This CDR3 is built from 11 residues. V lost 4 bases to trimming and J lost 7 bases, with 10 bases between them. This CDR3 reads CSVGQGGTQYF. The CDR3 DNA reads TGCAGCGTTGGACAAGGGGGGACCCAGTACTTC.

The V and J genes are TRBV12-3 or TRBV12-4 and TRBJ2-7; 7 nucleotides align to TRBD1. The CDR3 is 15 amino acids. The V segment lost 1 base and the J segment 4 bases; nucleotides outside the gene matches: 7. This chain's CDR3 is CASSLEGTVLYEQYF. The CDR3, as DNA: TGTGCCAGCAGTTTAGAAGGGACAGTTCTGTACGAGCAGTACTTC.

This clonotype appeared once. The gene calls are TRBV20-1 and TRBJ2-2; D gene ambiguous. Germline V CDR1 and CDR2: DFQATT, SNEGSKA (reference sequence). The CDR3 totals 13 residues. Between the trimmed V and J ends, which lost 5 bases and 1 base, there was a span of 8 bases. This CDR3 reads CSAATRNTGELFF. As DNA, the CDR3 is TGCAGTGCTGCCACAAGGAACACCGGGGAGCTGTTTTTT.

This clonotype was seen a handful of times. The V and J genes are TRBV20-1 and TRBJ2-2, with a tentative D call TRBD2 (6 bases). Germline-derived CDR1 and CDR2 are DFQATT and SNEGSKA (reference sequence). The CDR3 consists of 15 residues. The V end was cut by 5 bases, the J end by 0 bases, with 13 bases between. Written as DNA, the CDR3 is TGCAGTGCTTCCGGGACTGCAACGAACACCGGGGAGCTGTTTTTT. Protein sequence: CSASGTATNTGELFF.